One and the same sample provided the 18 T cell receptor beta chains below, sequenced in a study of T cells in Graves' hyperthyroidism and ophthalmopathy. TCR beta CDR3 regions were amplified from RNA. The HTBI set primed first-round TCR CDR3 RT-PCR. Using its own MiXCR run on the multiplex PCR reads, TCRdb lists one record per CDR3 protein. This sample has roughly 570,000 distinct CDR3 sequences, with 15% to 17% found just once. Specimen: blood. These receptors originate from a woman aged 25-40 years with Graves' hyperthyroidism.

The chain has TRBV29-1 and TRBJ2-2, with TRBD1 as a possible D gene (6 bases). Trimming stripped 7 bases from V and 4 bases from J, with 16 bases between. CDR1 is SQVTM, CDR2 ANQGSEA, per germline. This CDR3 contains 14 residues. CDR3 DNA sequence: TGCAGCGCACGCCGGGACACCGGCACCGGGGAGCTGTTTTTT. Encoded protein: CSARRDTGTGELFF.

In this sample, this clonotype turned up many times. This rearrangement joins TRBV12-3 or TRBV12-4 to TRBJ1-1, with 7 bases that match TRBD1. The CDR3 consists of 14 residues. After removal of 5 bases from V and 4 bases from J, the junction contained 7 bases not matched to a gene. The CDR3 is CASSLRDSGTEAFF. For the CDR3, the DNA is TGTGCCAGCAGTCTCCGGGACAGTGGCACTGAAGCTTTCTTT.

V is TRBV6-1 and J is TRBJ1-6; D might be TRBD1 (5 bases). CDR1 MNHNS and CDR2 SASEGT come from the germline V gene. The CDR3 loop spans 16 amino acids. Trimming pared 6 bases from V and 7 bases from J, leaving 19 bases between. CDR3 protein: CASSQSTGPGNSPLHF. CDR3 coding DNA: TGTGCCAGCAGCCAAAGCACGGGGCCTGGCAATTCACCCCTCCACTTT.

This clonotype was counted many times. The rearrangement uses TRBV7-2 and TRBJ2-7; 10 bases are a match to TRBD1. CDR1 and CDR2 (germline): SGHTA, FQGNSA. The CDR3 totals 15 residues. The ends lost 5 bases at V and 2 bases at J; junction bases unmatched: 6. The CDR3, as DNA: TGTGCCAGCAGCCAGGGACAGGGGACCACCTACGAGCAGTACTTC. Encoded protein: CASSQGQGTTYEQYF.

This clonotype has at least ten counts. The chain combines TRBV7-2 with TRBJ2-3; 11 nucleotides align to TRBD2. The CDR3 runs to 16 residues. Trimming cost V 5 bases and J 4 bases; bases outside gene matches: 8. Germline assignment: CDR1 SGHTA and CDR2 FQGNSA. The CDR3 nucleotides read TGTGCCAGCAGCCCACTAGCGGGAGAGGTGCCAGATACGCAGTATTTT. Its protein product is CASSPLAGEVPDTQYF.

The rearrangement uses TRBV3-1 and TRBJ2-7; no firm D call. Germline assignment: CDR1 LGHDT and CDR2 YNNKEL (reference sequence). The CDR3 has 15 amino acids. Trimming cost V 1 base and J 3 bases, with 13 bases left between them. The DNA for the CDR3 is TGTGCCAGCAGCCAAGGGCTAACCAAAGGCTACGAGCAGTACTTC. Translation: CASSQGLTKGYEQYF.

The V gene is TRBV6-1, the J gene TRBJ1-3; D is ambiguous. This CDR3 is built from 10 residues. The germline CDR1 and CDR2 sequences are MNHNS and SASEGT. Trimming took 10 bases from V and 4 from J, leaving 5 bases between them. The CDR3 coding sequence is TGTGCCACCACAGGAAACACCATATATTTT. Translating it yields CATTGNTIYF.

V usage is TRBV6-1 and J usage is TRBJ1-3, with 8 bases identical to TRBD1. Germline V gene data show CDR1 as MNHNS and CDR2 as SASEGT. After removal of 5 bases from V and 2 bases from J, the junction contained 5 bases not matched to a gene. There are 15 residues in the CDR3. The CDR3 region is CASSSQGAPGNTIYF. DNA for the CDR3: TGTGCCAGCAGTTCCCAGGGGGCGCCTGGAAACACCATATATTTT.

The genes are TRBV7-2 and TRBJ2-1; 10 positions agree with TRBD2. The germline V gene has CDR1 SGHTA and CDR2 FQGNSA. The CDR3 is made up of 18 amino acids. With 5 bases clipped from V and 0 bases from J, the junction kept 10 bases outside the gene matches. The CDR3 spells CASSQDIGLADSYNEQFF. The CDR3 DNA reads TGTGCCAGCAGCCAAGATATAGGACTAGCGGACTCCTACAATGAGCAGTTCTTC.

There are many counts of this clonotype. The chain combines TRBV4-1 with TRBJ2-1, with 9 bases aligning to TRBD2. V trimming: 3 bases; J trimming: 8 bases; junction bases outside the gene matches: 2. Looked up from germline, CDR1 is MGHRA and CDR2 is YSYEKL. The CDR3 loop spans 13 amino acids. The CDR3 nucleotides read TGCGCCAGCAGCCAGGGACTAGCCTATGAGCAGTTCTTC. This sequence encodes CASSQGLAYEQFF.

This clonotype appeared many times. The chain employs TRBV7-2 and TRBJ2-5; 8 bases agree with TRBD1. Germline V CDR1 and CDR2: SGHTA, FQGNSA. This CDR3 contains 15 residues. V gave up 5 bases and J gave up 3 bases; unmatched junction bases: 8. The CDR3 here is CASSTGQGVKETQYF. The CDR3 DNA reads as TGTGCCAGCAGCACCGGACAGGGAGTCAAAGAGACCCAGTACTTC.

This clonotype has just a few counts. The chain's CDR3 is CASSQDEAPHNEQFF. The CDR3 DNA sequence: TGCGCCAGCAGCCAAGATGAAGCTCCTCACAATGAGCAGTTCTTC. This chain uses TRBV4-3 with TRBJ2-1; D not certain. The CDR3 contains 15 residues. The germline V gene has CDR1 LGHNA and CDR2 YSLEER. Trimming removed 0 bases from V and 5 bases from J, with 11 bases in between.

This clonotype was picked up a small number of times. Being one base from a much bigger clone, this may be a read error. This chain connects TRBV28 to TRBJ1-1; D is undetermined. The CDR3 length is 14 residues. The germline V gene encodes CDR1 MDHEN and CDR2 SYDVKM. In DNA, the CDR3 is TGTGCCGGCAGTTTAACCAGCCTGAACACTGAAGCTTTCTTT. Residues: CAGSLTSLNTEAFF.

This chain joins TRBV6-5 and TRBJ2-5; D call uncertain. The V end lost 2 bases, the J end lost 2 bases, and 6 bases lay between the germline ends. Germline CDR1 MNHEY, CDR2 SVGAGI. This CDR3 comprises 13 residues. This CDR3 reads CASSYGRQETQYF. CDR3 in DNA: TGTGCCAGCAGTTACGGCCGGCAAGAGACCCAGTACTTC.

The chain links TRBV20-1 to TRBJ2-7, with a possible D match to TRBD2 (5 bases). The CDR3 length is 15 residues. Germline V gives CDR1 DFQATT, CDR2 SNEGSKA (reference sequence). V lost 0 bases, J lost 3 bases, and 15 bases lay in between. CDR3 residues: CSARDNPGKGYEQYF. The DNA for the CDR3 is TGCAGTGCTAGAGATAATCCGGGAAAGGGCTACGAGCAGTACTTC.

In this sample, this clonotype turned up once. The chain uses TRBV2 and TRBJ2-1; 16 bases align to TRBD2. The ends lost 3 bases at V and 1 base at J; junction bases unmatched: 3. The CDR3 runs to 18 residues. From germline, CDR1 is SNHLY and CDR2 FYNNEI. CDR3 bases: TGTGCCAGCAGTGAGCCGGGACTAGCGGGAGGGTCCTACAATGAGCAGTTCTTC. This sequence encodes CASSEPGLAGGSYNEQFF.

The gene calls are TRBV20-1 and TRBJ1-5, with D tentatively TRBD1 (6 bases). The CDR3 spans 17 residues. Germline CDR1 and CDR2: DFQATT and SNEGSKA (reference sequence). V lost 6 bases and J lost 4, with 25 bases in between. The CDR3 protein is CSAVGVGERTVNQPQHF. The CDR3 DNA sequence: TGCAGTGCGGTAGGGGTCGGGGAGCGGACAGTGAATCAGCCCCAGCATTTT.

The genes are TRBV6-2 or TRBV6-3 and TRBJ2-1, with D possibly TRBD1 on 5 matching bases. V dropped 6 bases and J dropped 3 bases, with 12 bases sitting between them. The CDR3 sequence is 14 residues long. CDR1 MNHEY and CDR2 SVGEGT come from the germline V gene. The CDR3, as DNA: TGTGCCAGCAGGGGCCGGACAAGCTACAATGAGCAGTTCTTC. Translation gives CASRGRTSYNEQFF.